This T cell receptor beta chain was found in a study of cytomegalovirus exposure and HLA in healthy donors. General study results and limits: The study carried out a later analysis of TCR beta sequences. It associated some 17,000 of them with specific HLA alleles at a false discovery rate of 0.05. Most TCR beta V segments were productive about 90% or about 30% of the time in an earlier analysis. Because they were indistinguishable, some V segments, including TRBV6-2 and TRBV6-3, were excluded. Presence/absence results assume similar sequencing depth per donor, which may not hold.

60 Vbeta and 13 Jbeta primers were used in PCR. The assay was immunoSEQ multiplex PCR, and TCRdb's table has in-frame clones only and misses some. The sample carries 95,000 to 110,000 clones, around 72% recorded once. Germline assignment: CDR1 KGHSH and CDR2 LQKENI. This CDR3 is 11 amino acids long. V was shortened by 4 bases and J by 10 bases, with 10 bases between the two germline ends. Comment on this clone: Its antigen is still unknown.

The TCR originated in a woman in her thirties or forties in good health and CMV-seropositive. The chain links TRBV18 to TRBJ2-5; no firm D call. The sample consisted of PBMCs. As DNA, the CDR3 is TGTGCCAGCTCACTCCCCGGTCGCCAGTACTTC. Residues: CASSLPGRQYF. The full variable domain, rest sourced from reference TRBV18 and TRBJ2-5, is NAGVMQNPRHLVRRRGQEARLRCSPMKGHSHVYWYRQLPEEGLKFMVYLQKENIIDESGMPKERFSAEFPKEGPSILRIQQVVRGDSAAYFCASSLPGRQYFGPGTRLLVL.